The entry below describes one TCR beta chain. No antigen is known for it. From germline, CDR1 is LNHDA and CDR2 SQIVND (reference sequence). The CDR3 runs 15 residues. V lost 3 bases and J 6 bases, leaving 17 bases between the germline ends. The genomic DNA of each subset was split evenly across several immunoSEQ plates. Profiling relied on immunoSEQ multiplex PCR, and the TCRdb table lists in-frame clones only, not all of them. Of around 2,000,000 clones in the sample, under 95% are singletons; the top ten hold around 1.7%. The data belong to a study of shared clonotypes between healthy human individuals. Terminally differentiated effector memory CD45RA+ cells were left out of the naive CD8 fraction, which was CD45RO-negative and positively selected for CCR7. Broader study findings: Lower generation probabilities were found for non-shared clonotypes than for those shared by all four donors.

Specimen: naive CD8+ T cells from PBMCs. V is TRBV19 and J is TRBJ1-1, with D hard to call. This receptor was identified in a man in his late teens or twenties in good health. Some clones in this sample may be carry-over from other donors' samples. The CDR3 DNA is TGTGCCAGTAGTATCGCGCAGGTCCCCTGGCCTGAAGCTTTCTTT. Protein: CASSIAQVPWPEAFF.